A selection of T cell receptor beta chains follows, all from one sample in a study of cytomegalovirus exposure and HLA in healthy donors. Assay: immunoSEQ multiplex PCR; the TCRdb copy retains only in-frame clones and omits some. The table shows tens of thousands of clones, with around 86% occurring only once. The specimen sequenced was PBMCs. These receptors originate from a young man in good health and CMV-seropositive. CDR3s include the opening cysteine and the closing phenylalanine or tryptophan. The D gene is left open where the match is weak. Some rows have no size entry. The others give once, few or many, or a class for an expanded clone.

J,size,V,D,CDR3,DNA
TRBJ2-1,-,TRBV5-1,-,CASSLMGDLNEQFF,TGCGCCAGCAGCTTGATGGGAGATCTCAATGAGCAGTTCTTC
TRBJ2-7,-,TRBV10-1,-,CGFLRGNLSYEQYF,TGCGGCTTCCTTAGGGGGAATCTCTCCTACGAGCAGTACTTC
TRBJ1-1,-,TRBV10-3,TRBD1,CAISGRDRDEAFF,TGTGCCATCAGTGGCCGGGACAGAGATGAAGCTTTCTTT
TRBJ2-7,-,TRBV19,-,CASAAPAESSYEQYF,TGTGCCAGTGCCGCGCCCGCGGAGAGCTCCTACGAGCAGTACTTC
TRBJ1-1,-,TRBV29-1,TRBD1,CSVVPGSGQGRGGTEAFF,TGCAGCGTTGTCCCAGGTTCGGGACAGGGACGAGGAGGGACTGAAGCTTTCTTT
TRBJ1-1,-,TRBV28,-,CASSEPILQGGTEAFF,TGTGCCAGCAGCGAACCGATTCTGCAGGGAGGCACTGAAGCTTTCTTT
TRBJ2-7,few,TRBV11-2,TRBD2,CASSITGLAGVGYEQYF,TGTGCCAGCAGCATAACGGGACTAGCGGGAGTAGGCTACGAGCAGTACTTC
TRBJ1-5,-,TRBV27,TRBD1,CASSADRDNQPQHF,TGTGCCAGCAGTGCTGACAGGGACAATCAGCCCCAGCATTTT
TRBJ2-1,-,TRBV6-1,TRBD2,CASSAGTSGRYNEQFF,TGTGCCAGCAGTGCCGGGACTAGCGGGAGGTACAATGAGCAGTTCTTC
TRBJ2-1,-,TRBV19,TRBD2,CASTKSWTSGLNEQFF,TGTGCCAGTACAAAAAGCTGGACTAGCGGGCTTAATGAGCAGTTCTTC
TRBJ2-3,-,TRBV29-1,TRBD1,CSATGTDTDTQYF,TGCAGCGCGACCGGGACAGACACAGATACGCAGTATTTT
TRBJ2-3,-,TRBV18,-,CASSPFPSENTDTQYF,TGTGCCAGCTCACCATTCCCTAGCGAAAACACAGATACGCAGTATTTT
TRBJ2-7,-,TRBV27,TRBD2,CASNSILATHYEQYF,TGTGCCAGCAACTCAATACTAGCGACACACTACGAGCAGTACTTC
TRBJ2-7,few,TRBV5-4,TRBD2,CASSPGTSVVYEQYF,TGTGCCAGCAGCCCGGGGACTAGCGTTGTTTACGAGCAGTACTTC
TRBJ2-7,-,TRBV11-2,TRBD2,CASSLVASGRGGSYEQYF,TGTGCCAGCAGCTTAGTTGCTAGCGGGAGAGGTGGCTCCTACGAGCAGTACTTC
TRBJ2-7,-,TRBV6-5,-,CASSRVGGYEQYF,TGTGCCAGTAGCCGAGTGGGAGGCTACGAGCAGTACTTC
TRBJ2-1,-,TRBV4-2,-,CASSQVGGAGSNVNEQFF,TGTGCCAGCAGCCAAGTTGGGGGGGCGGGAAGTAATGTCAATGAGCAGTTCTTC
TRBJ1-2,once,TRBV7-9,-,CASSLAGPSPYGYTF,TGTGCCAGCAGCCTCGCAGGGCCCTCTCCTTATGGCTACACCTTC
TRBJ2-5,-,TRBV19,TRBD2,CASSIGAGGAKETQYF,TGTGCCAGTAGTATAGGGGCGGGAGGCGCAAAAGAGACCCAGTACTTC
TRBJ1-4,-,TRBV5-1,-,CASSLYEMGAPNEKLFF,TGCGCCAGCAGCTTGTATGAAATGGGGGCACCTAATGAAAAACTGTTTTTT
TRBJ1-1,-,TRBV7-9,TRBD1,CASSYRDRGVNTEAFF,TGTGCCAGCAGCTACAGGGACAGGGGGGTGAACACTGAAGCTTTCTTT
TRBJ2-5,-,TRBV28,TRBD2,CASWGGTETQYF,TGTGCCAGCTGGGGGGGGACAGAGACCCAGTACTTC
TRBJ1-4,-,TRBV4-2,-,CASSQDPGGWEKLFF,TGTGCCAGCAGCCAAGACCCGGGAGGGTGGGAAAAACTGTTTTTT
TRBJ2-7,once,TRBV6-1,-,CASSEAVWRSYEQYF,TGTGCCAGCAGTGAAGCGGTATGGCGGTCCTACGAGCAGTACTTC
TRBJ2-5,-,TRBV7-2,TRBD2,CASSPPSGRTFSETQYF,TGTGCCAGCAGCCCACCGAGCGGGAGGACCTTTTCAGAGACCCAGTACTTC